This TCR beta chain was recorded in a study of Graves' ophthalmopathy and Graves' hyperthyroidism. This clonotype has at least ten counts. The sequenced template was RNA, covering the TCR beta CDR3 region. The authors performed first-round RT-PCR with HTBI primers and then a second-round multiplex PCR. TCRdb analysed the multiplex PCR reads with MiXCR anew, one entry per CDR3 protein. The repertoire includes more than 300,000 distinct CDR3 sequences, about 15% of them detected once, and roughly 2.4% sits in the top ten. Germline loops: CDR1 SGHRS, CDR2 YFSETQ. Trimming removed 0 bases from V and 10 bases from J, with 13 bases in between. The length of the CDR3 is 13 residues. Hyperthyroidism was new, under 2 months, in patients aged 18 to 65.

Sequencing input: peripheral blood. The chain links TRBV5-1 to TRBJ1-2; D is perhaps TRBD1 (6 bases). This receptor was obtained from an adult woman with stable Graves' hyperthyroidism. The CDR3 reads CASSLEGTYNYTF. The CDR3 region has the DNA TGCGCCAGCAGCTTGGAAGGGACATACAACTACACCTTC.